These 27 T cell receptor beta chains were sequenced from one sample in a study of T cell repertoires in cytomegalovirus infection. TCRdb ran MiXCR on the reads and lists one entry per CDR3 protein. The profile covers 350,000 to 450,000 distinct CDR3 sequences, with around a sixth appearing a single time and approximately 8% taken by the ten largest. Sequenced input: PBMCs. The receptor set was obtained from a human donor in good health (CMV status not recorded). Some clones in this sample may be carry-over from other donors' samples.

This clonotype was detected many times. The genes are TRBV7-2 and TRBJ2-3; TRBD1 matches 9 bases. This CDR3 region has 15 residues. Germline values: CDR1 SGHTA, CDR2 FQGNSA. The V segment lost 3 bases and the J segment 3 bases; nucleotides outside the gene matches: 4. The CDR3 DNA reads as TGTGCCAGCAGCTTTACAGGGGGCGAAACAGATACGCAGTATTTT. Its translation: CASSFTGGETDTQYF.

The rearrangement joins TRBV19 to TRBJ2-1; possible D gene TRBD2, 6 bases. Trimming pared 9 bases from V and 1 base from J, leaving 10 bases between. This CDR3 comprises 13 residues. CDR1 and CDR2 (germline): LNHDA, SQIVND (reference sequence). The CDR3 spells CASGRGSYNEQFF. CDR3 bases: TGTGCCAGCGGGAGAGGTTCCTACAATGAGCAGTTCTTC.

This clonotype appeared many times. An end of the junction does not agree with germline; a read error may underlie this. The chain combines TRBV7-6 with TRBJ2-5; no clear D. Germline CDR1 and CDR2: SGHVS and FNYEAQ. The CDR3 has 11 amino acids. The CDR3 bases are TGTGCCAGCAGCACTCTACCCCAACACGCCTGG. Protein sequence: CASSTLPQHAW. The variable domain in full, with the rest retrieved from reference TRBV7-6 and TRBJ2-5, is GAGVSQSPRYKVTKRGQDVALRCDPISGHVSLYWYRQALGQGPEFLTYFNYEAQQDKSGLPNDRFSAERPEGSISTLTIQRTEQRDSAMYRCASSTLPQHAWGPGTRLLVL.

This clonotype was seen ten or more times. The CDR3: CASSPTSGGETGELFF. Here the CDR3 DNA reads TGCGCCAGCAGCCCAACTAGCGGGGGGGAAACCGGGGAGCTGTTTTTT. The rearrangement joins TRBV5-1 to TRBJ2-2, with 13 bases matching TRBD2. The CDR3 contains 16 residues. Germline CDR1 SGHRS, CDR2 YFSETQ. Trimming took 4 bases from V and 5 from J; bases not matched to a gene: 5.

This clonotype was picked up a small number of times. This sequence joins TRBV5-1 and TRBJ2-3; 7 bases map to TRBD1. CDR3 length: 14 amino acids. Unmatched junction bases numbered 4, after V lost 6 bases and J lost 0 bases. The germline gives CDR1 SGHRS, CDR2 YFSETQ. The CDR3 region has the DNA TGCGCCAGCAACCCGGGACAGAGCACAGATACGCAGTATTTT. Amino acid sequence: CASNPGQSTDTQYF.

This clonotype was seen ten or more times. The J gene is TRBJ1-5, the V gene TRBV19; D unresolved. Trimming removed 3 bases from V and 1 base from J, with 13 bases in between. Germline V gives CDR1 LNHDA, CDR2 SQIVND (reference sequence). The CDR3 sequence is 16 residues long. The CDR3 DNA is TGTGCCAGTAGTATGAGCCGGGGTCGGAGCAATCAGCCCCAGCATTTT. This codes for CASSMSRGRSNQPQHF.

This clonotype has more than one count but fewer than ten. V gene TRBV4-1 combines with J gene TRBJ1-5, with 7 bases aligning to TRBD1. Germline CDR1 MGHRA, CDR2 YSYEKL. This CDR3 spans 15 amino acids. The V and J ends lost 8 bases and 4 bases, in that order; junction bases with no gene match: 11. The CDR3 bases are TGCGCCAGCTCCCCCGGGGACAGAATAAATCAGCCCCAGCATTTT. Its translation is CASSPGDRINQPQHF.

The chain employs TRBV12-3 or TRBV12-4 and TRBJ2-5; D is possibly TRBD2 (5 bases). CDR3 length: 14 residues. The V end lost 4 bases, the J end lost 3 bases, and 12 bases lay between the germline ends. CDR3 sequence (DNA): TGTGCCAGCAGTTCTAGCCGAGAAAAAGAGACCCAGTACTTC. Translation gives CASSSSREKETQYF.

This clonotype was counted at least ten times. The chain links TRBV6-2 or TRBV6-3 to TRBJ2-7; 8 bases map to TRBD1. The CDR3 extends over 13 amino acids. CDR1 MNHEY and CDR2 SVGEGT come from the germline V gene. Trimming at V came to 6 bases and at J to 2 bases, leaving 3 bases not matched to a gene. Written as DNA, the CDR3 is TGTGCCAGCAGCAGGACAGGGCCCTACGAGCAGTACTTC. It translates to CASSRTGPYEQYF.

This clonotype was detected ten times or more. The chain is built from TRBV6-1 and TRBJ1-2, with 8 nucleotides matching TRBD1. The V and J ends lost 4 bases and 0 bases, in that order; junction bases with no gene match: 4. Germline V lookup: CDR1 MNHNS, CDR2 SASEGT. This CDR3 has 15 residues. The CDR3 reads CASSVTDRANYGYTF. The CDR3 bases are TGTGCCAGCAGTGTCACGGACAGGGCTAACTATGGCTACACCTTC.

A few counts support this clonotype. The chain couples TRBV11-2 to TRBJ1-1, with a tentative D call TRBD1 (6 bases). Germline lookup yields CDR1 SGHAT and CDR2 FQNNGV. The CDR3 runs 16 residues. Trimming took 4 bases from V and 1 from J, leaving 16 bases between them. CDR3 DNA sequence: TGTGCCAGCAGCTCTCGGGGGCGATTAGCGAACACTGAAGCTTTCTTT. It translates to CASSSRGRLANTEAFF.

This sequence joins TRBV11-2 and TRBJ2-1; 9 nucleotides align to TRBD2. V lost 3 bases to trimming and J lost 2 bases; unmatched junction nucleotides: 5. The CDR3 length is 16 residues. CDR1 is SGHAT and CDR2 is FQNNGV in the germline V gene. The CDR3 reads CASSFSAGGTYNEQFF. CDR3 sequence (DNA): TGTGCCAGCAGCTTTTCAGCGGGAGGCACCTACAATGAGCAGTTCTTC.

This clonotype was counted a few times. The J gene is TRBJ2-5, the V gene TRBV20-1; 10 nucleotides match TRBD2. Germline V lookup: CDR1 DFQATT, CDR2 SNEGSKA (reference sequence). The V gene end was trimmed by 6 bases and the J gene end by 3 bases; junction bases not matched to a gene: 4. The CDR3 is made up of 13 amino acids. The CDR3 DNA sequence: TGCAGTGCCCTAGCGGGGGCCAAAGAGACCCAGTACTTC. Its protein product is CSALAGAKETQYF.

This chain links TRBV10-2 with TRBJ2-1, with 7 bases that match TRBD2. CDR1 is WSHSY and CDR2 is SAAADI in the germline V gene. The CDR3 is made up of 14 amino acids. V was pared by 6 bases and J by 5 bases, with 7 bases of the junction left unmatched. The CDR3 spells CASRGLGNHNEQFF. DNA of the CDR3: TGCGCCAGCAGAGGACTAGGGAATCACAATGAGCAGTTCTTC.

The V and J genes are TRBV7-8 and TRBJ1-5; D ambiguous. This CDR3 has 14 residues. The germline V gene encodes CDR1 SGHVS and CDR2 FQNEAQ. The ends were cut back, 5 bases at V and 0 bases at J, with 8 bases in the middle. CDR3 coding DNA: TGTGCCAGCAGCCCCCTGCTTAGCAATCAGCCCCAGCATTTT. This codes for CASSPLLSNQPQHF.

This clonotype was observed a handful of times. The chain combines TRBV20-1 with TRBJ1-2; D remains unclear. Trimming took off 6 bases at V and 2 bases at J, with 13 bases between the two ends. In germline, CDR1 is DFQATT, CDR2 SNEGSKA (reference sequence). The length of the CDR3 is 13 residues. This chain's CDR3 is CSAPLAGNYGYTF. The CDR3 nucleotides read TGCAGTGCCCCGCTGGCCGGGAACTATGGCTACACCTTC.

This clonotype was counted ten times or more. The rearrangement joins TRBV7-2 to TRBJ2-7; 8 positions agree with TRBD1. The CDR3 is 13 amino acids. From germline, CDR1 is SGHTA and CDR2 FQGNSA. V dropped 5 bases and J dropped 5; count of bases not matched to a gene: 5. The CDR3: CASSPGQGDEQYF. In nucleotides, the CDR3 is TGTGCCAGCAGCCCAGGACAGGGAGACGAGCAGTACTTC.

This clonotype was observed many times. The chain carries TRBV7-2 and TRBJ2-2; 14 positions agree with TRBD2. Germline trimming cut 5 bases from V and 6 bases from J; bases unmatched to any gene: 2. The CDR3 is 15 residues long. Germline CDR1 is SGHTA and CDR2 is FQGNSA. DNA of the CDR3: TGTGCCAGCAGCACGGGACTAGCGGGAGCCGGGGAGCTGTTTTTT. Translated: CASSTGLAGAGELFF.

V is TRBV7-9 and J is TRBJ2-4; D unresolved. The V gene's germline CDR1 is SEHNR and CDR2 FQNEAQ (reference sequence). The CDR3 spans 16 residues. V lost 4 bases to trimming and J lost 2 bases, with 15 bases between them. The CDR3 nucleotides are TGTGCCAGCAGCTCCCGTGGTAGCCGTTCCAAAAACATTCAGTACTTC. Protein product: CASSSRGSRSKNIQYF.

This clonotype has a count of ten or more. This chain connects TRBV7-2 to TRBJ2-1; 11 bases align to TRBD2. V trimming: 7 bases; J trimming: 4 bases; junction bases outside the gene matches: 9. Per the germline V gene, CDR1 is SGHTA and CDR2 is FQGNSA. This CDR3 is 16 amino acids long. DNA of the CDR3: TGTGCCAGCACTTTCCGGGGGACTAGCGGATACAATGAGCAGTTCTTC. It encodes CASTFRGTSGYNEQFF. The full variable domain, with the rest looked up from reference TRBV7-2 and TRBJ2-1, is GAGVSQSPSNKVTEKGKDVELRCDPISGHTALYWYRQSLGQGLEFLIYFQGNSAPDKSGLPSDRFSAERTGGSVSTLTIQRTQQEDSAVYLCASTFRGTSGYNEQFFGPGTRLTVL.

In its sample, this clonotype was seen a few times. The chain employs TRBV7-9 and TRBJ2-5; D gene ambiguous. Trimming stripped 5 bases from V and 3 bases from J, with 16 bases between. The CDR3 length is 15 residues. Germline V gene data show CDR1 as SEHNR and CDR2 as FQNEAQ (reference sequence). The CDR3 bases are TGTGCCAGCAGCCTGACCTGGTGGGATGAAGAGACCCAGTACTTC. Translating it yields CASSLTWWDEETQYF.

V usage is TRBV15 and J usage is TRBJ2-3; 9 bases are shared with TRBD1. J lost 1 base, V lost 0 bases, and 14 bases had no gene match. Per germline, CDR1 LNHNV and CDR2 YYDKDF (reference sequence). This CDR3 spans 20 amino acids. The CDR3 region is CATSRDTGTGSAFGTDTQYF. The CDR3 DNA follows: TGTGCCACCAGCAGAGATACCGGGACAGGGAGCGCTTTCGGCACAGATACGCAGTATTTT.

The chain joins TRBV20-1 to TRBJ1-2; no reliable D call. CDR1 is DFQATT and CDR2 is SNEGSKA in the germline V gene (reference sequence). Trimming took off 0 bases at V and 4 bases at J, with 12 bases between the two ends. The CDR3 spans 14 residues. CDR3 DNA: TGCAGTGCTAGAGATCGAGCAATTGTCTATGGCTACACCTTC. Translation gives CSARDRAIVYGYTF.

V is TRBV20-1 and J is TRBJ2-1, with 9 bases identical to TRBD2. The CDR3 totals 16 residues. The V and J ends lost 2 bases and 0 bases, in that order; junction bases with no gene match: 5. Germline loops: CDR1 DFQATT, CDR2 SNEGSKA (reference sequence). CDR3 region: CSARLAGSSSYNEQFF. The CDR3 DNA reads TGCAGTGCTAGACTAGCGGGATCCAGCTCCTACAATGAGCAGTTCTTC.

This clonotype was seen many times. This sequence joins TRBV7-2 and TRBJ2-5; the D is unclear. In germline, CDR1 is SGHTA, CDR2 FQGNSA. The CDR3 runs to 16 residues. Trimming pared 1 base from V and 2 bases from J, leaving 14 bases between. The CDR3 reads CASSLDPPMGQETQYF. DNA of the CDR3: TGTGCCAGCAGCTTAGACCCCCCTATGGGACAAGAGACCCAGTACTTC.

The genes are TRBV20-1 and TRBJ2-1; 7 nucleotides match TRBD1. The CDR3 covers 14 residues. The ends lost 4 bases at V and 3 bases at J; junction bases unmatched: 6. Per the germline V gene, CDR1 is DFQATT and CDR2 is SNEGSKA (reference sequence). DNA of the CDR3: TGCAGTGCTATTGAGGGGGCTTTCTACAATGAGCAGTTCTTC. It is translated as CSAIEGAFYNEQFF.

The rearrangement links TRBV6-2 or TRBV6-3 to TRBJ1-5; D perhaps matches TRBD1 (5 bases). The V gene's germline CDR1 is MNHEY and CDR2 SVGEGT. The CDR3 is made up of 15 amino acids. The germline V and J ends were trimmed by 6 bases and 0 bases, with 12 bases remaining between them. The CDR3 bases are TGTGCCAGCAGAGAGACAGAGATTAGCAATCAGCCCCAGCATTTT. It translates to CASRETEISNQPQHF.